This T cell receptor beta chain was recorded in a study of blood T cell repertoires in COVID-19. The CDR3 sequence is 15 residues long. Trimming pared 3 bases from V and 4 bases from J, leaving 13 bases between. The germline V gene encodes CDR1 LNHDA and CDR2 SQIVND (reference sequence). Original analysis: Estimates of nucleated cell counts were drawn from the amplification of reference gene primers. This table comes from immunoSEQ multiplex PCR, and its TCRdb copy is limited to in-frame clones, with some not included. That table supplies the V and J calls and clone size; D and trimming were determined from the DNA. The sample yields some 250,000 clones, roughly four fifths seen once.

Sequencing was done on a sample of peripheral blood. The receptor was derived from a woman in her fifties or sixties with active or convalescent COVID-19. The genes are TRBV19 and TRBJ1-3; maybe TRBD1 (6 bases). The CDR3: CASSILDRTGNTIYF. The DNA of the CDR3 is TGTGCCAGTAGTATTTTGGACAGAACAGGAAACACCATATATTTT.